Following are 3 T cell receptor beta chains from one sample sequenced in a study of shared clonotypes between healthy human individuals. Assay: immunoSEQ multiplex PCR; the TCRdb copy retains only in-frame clones and omits some. The sample shows roughly 2.1 million clones, about 93% of them seen only once. Naive CD8 cells lacked CD45RO and underwent positive selection for CCR7, leaving out terminally differentiated effector memory CD45RA+ cells. What was sequenced was naive CD8+ T cells from PBMCs. These receptors were obtained from a man between 18 and 29 years old in good health. Some clones in this sample may be carry-over from other donors' samples.

The rearrangement uses TRBV19 and TRBJ1-1; a weak D match, TRBD1 (6 bases). Germline V lookup: CDR1 LNHDA, CDR2 SQIVND (reference sequence). Trimming took 9 bases from V and 4 from J, leaving 18 bases between them. This CDR3 region has 14 residues. The CDR3 here is CASTPGGWRTEAFF. CDR3 nucleotide sequence: TGTGCCAGCACCCCGGGGGGCTGGCGCACTGAAGCTTTCTTT.

The rearrangement links TRBV27 to TRBJ2-7; 11 bases agree with TRBD1. From germline, CDR1 is MNHEY and CDR2 SMNVEV (reference sequence). The CDR3 spans 15 residues. The ends lost 8 bases at V and 3 bases at J; junction bases unmatched: 9. CDR3 DNA sequence: TGTGCCAGCGGACCTACCGGGACAGGGGGCTACGAGCAGTACTTC. Residues: CASGPTGTGGYEQYF.

The chain couples TRBV6-4 to TRBJ2-2; possibly TRBD1 or TRBD2 for D (6 bases each). Germline-derived CDR1 and CDR2 are MRHNA and SNTAGT. CDR3 length: 16 amino acids. The V end lost 1 base, the J end lost 4 bases, and 13 bases lay between the germline ends. The CDR3 reads CASSDLGGRSTGELFF. CDR3 nucleotides: TGTGCCAGCAGTGACTTAGGGGGGCGTAGCACCGGGGAGCTGTTTTTT.